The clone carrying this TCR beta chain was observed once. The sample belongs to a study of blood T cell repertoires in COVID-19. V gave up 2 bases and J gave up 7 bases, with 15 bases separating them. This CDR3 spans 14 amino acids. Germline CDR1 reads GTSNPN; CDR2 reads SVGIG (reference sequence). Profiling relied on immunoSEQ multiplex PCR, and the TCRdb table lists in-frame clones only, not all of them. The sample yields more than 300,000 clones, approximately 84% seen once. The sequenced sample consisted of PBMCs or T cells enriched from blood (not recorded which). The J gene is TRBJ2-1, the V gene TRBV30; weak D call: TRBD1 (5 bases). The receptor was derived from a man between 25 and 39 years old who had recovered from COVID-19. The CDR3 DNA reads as TGTGCCTGGAGTCAGGGATTGTCAGGGAATGAGCAGTTCTTC. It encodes CAWSQGLSGNEQFF.